A single sample is the source of the 20 T cell receptor beta chains below, sequenced in a study of radiotherapy plus CTLA-4 blockade in lung cancer. Generated by immunoSEQ multiplex PCR, the TCRdb table keeps only in-frame clones and is missing some. The sample yields more than 25,000 clones, 79% seen once. The sample consisted of peripheral blood, taken from a patient treated with radiotherapy plus ipilimumab. These receptors all stem from a human donor with non-small cell lung cancer that progressed on radiotherapy plus ipilimumab.

The J gene is TRBJ1-6, the V gene TRBV28; TRBD1 agrees at 7 bases. Losses at the gene ends were 4 bases for V and 4 bases for J; bases not matched to a gene: 4. From germline, CDR1 is MDHEN and CDR2 SYDVKM. The CDR3 has 15 residues. For the CDR3, the DNA is TGTGCCAGCAGTTCCAGGGGGGGGTATAATTCACCCCTCCACTTT. It translates to CASSSRGGYNSPLHF.

The rearrangement uses TRBV5-1 and TRBJ1-2; 7 bases map to TRBD1. J was trimmed by 0 bases and V by 1 base; bases with no gene match: 3. The CDR3 sequence is 15 residues long. CDR1 SGHRS and CDR2 YFSETQ come from the germline V gene. The CDR3 protein is CASSLRQGANYGYTF. For the CDR3, the DNA is TGCGCCAGCAGCTTGCGGCAGGGGGCTAACTATGGCTACACCTTC.

J is TRBJ1-1 and V is TRBV5-4; D not certain. V shed 3 bases and J shed 7 bases, with 10 bases lying between them. The CDR3 consists of 12 residues. Germline V CDR1 and CDR2: SGHNT, YYREEE (reference sequence). In nucleotides, the CDR3 is TGTGCCAGCAGCTCCGACATGGGTGAAGCTTTCTTT. Its translation: CASSSDMGEAFF.

V and J are TRBV4-3 and TRBJ1-6, with D perhaps matching TRBD1 (6 bases). Germline V gene data show CDR1 as LGHNA and CDR2 as YSLEER. This CDR3 is 15 amino acids long. V lost 4 bases to trimming and J lost 4 bases, with 11 bases between them. CDR3 sequence (DNA): TGCGCCAGCAGCCCAGGGGCGGCGTATAATTCACCCCTCCACTTT. Protein: CASSPGAAYNSPLHF.

The DNA of the CDR3 is TGTGCCAGCAGTTTATCGGCAGGAAAGAACACTGAAGCTTTCTTT. Translation: CASSLSAGKNTEAFF. The V gene is TRBV27, the J gene TRBJ1-1, with D uncertain. The CDR3 covers 15 residues. The V gene lost 0 bases and the J gene lost 1 base, with 9 bases spanning the gap. Germline V gene sequence: CDR1 MNHEY, CDR2 SMNVEV (reference sequence).

The rearrangement links TRBV14 to TRBJ2-7; D gene ambiguous. This CDR3 spans 19 amino acids. Deletions cut 0 bases from V and 1 base from J, with 22 bases between. Germline CDR1 is SGHDN and CDR2 is FVKESK. The CDR3 reads CASSQDGPGPPIPSYEQYF. The CDR3 DNA sequence: TGTGCCAGCAGCCAAGACGGTCCGGGCCCCCCGATACCATCCTACGAGCAGTACTTC.

The V call is TRBV10-2, the J call TRBJ2-7; D remains unclear. CDR1 and CDR2 from the germline V gene are WSHSY and SAAADI. Trimming stripped 8 bases from V and 0 bases from J, with 11 bases between. The CDR3 is 13 amino acids. CDR3 in amino acids: CASSGANSYEQYF. The CDR3 DNA follows: TGCGCCAGCTCGGGCGCAAACTCCTACGAGCAGTACTTC.

The V and J genes are TRBV6-1 and TRBJ2-3; D ambiguous. Trimming took 5 bases from V and 6 from J, leaving 12 bases between them. Looked up from germline, CDR1 is MNHNS and CDR2 is SASEGT. This CDR3 is 13 amino acids long. The CDR3 DNA reads as TGTGCCAGCAGTCACTACAGACTTGATACGCAGTATTTT. Protein sequence: CASSHYRLDTQYF.

The chain recombines TRBV7-9 with TRBJ1-5, with a tentative D call TRBD1 (6 bases). Germline assignment: CDR1 SEHNR and CDR2 FQNEAQ (reference sequence). CDR3 length: 12 residues. The ends were cut back, 6 bases at V and 4 bases at J, with 7 bases in the middle. The CDR3 loop is CASSTGNQPQHF. The DNA of the CDR3 is TGTGCCAGCAGTACAGGGAATCAGCCCCAGCATTTT. The complete variable domain, with remaining parts taken from reference TRBV7-9 and TRBJ1-5, reads DTGVSQNPRHKITKRGQNVTFRCDPISEHNRLYWYRQTLGQGPEFLTYFQNEAQLEKSRLLSDRFSAERPKGSFSTLEIQRTEQGDSAMYLCASSTGNQPQHFGDGTRLSIL.

V is TRBV7-9 and J is TRBJ2-1; 7 nucleotides align to TRBD2. V lost 4 bases and J lost 9; bases outside the gene matches: 15. Looked up from germline, CDR1 is SEHNR and CDR2 is FQNEAQ (reference sequence). The CDR3 loop spans 16 amino acids. CDR3: CASSWTVGGSSGEQFF. The CDR3 nucleotides read TGTGCCAGCAGCTGGACGGTGGGCGGGAGTTCGGGTGAGCAGTTCTTC.

With respect to this clone: It may be a read error: a sequence one base away is much more abundant. The rearrangement joins TRBV5-5 to TRBJ2-5, with D possibly matching TRBD2 (5 bases). The J call may be incorrect, as the DNA end agrees better with TRBJ2-7. The germline V gene has CDR1 SGHKS and CDR2 YYEKEE (reference sequence). The CDR3 sequence is 12 residues long. CDR3 loop: CASGLGSYEQYF. The DNA of the CDR3 is TGTGCCAGCGGTTTAGGGAGCTACGAGCAGTACTTC.

This clone was observed a single time. V is TRBV29-1 and J is TRBJ2-2; D uncertain. Germline CDR1 reads SQVTM; CDR2 reads ANQGSEA. The CDR3 covers 13 residues. V was shortened by 4 bases and J by 0 bases, with 6 bases between the two germline ends. The CDR3 nucleotides read TGCAGCGTTGTATCGTCGAACACCGGGGAGCTGTTTTTT. Translation gives CSVVSSNTGELFF.

V and J are TRBV28 and TRBJ2-3; TRBD2 might be the D (6 bases). This CDR3 contains 15 residues. The germline CDR1 and CDR2 sequences are MDHEN and SYDVKM. The V gene lost 7 bases and the J gene lost 2 bases, with 16 bases spanning the gap. CDR3 protein: CASTGAGIHTDTQYF. CDR3 DNA: TGTGCCAGCACGGGAGCGGGCATACACACAGATACGCAGTATTTT.

The J gene is TRBJ2-7, the V gene TRBV7-9; D is perhaps TRBD2 (5 bases). The V and J ends lost 3 bases and 3 bases respectively, with 9 bases between them. This CDR3 is 13 amino acids long. Germline V gene sequence: CDR1 SEHNR, CDR2 FQNEAQ (reference sequence). This CDR3 reads CASSFGSGYEQYF. DNA for the CDR3: TGTGCCAGCAGCTTCGGCAGCGGCTACGAGCAGTACTTC.

The gene calls are TRBV15 and TRBJ1-4, with unresolved D. Trimming pared 3 bases from V and 7 bases from J, leaving 12 bases between. The CDR3 runs to 14 residues. The V gene's germline CDR1 is LNHNV and CDR2 YYDKDF (reference sequence). This CDR3 reads CATSSFGRAEKLFF. The CDR3 DNA reads TGTGCCACCAGCAGTTTTGGACGGGCTGAAAAACTGTTTTTT. Full variable domain (remainder filled in from reference TRBV15 and TRBJ1-4): DAMVIQNPRYQVTQFGKPVTLSCSQTLNHNVMYWYQQKSSQAPKLLFHYYDKDFNNEADTPDNFQSRRPNTSFCFLDIRSPGLGDTAMYLCATSSFGRAEKLFFGSGTQLSVL.

The chain recombines TRBV12-5 with TRBJ2-7, with 7 positions matching TRBD1. The CDR3 is made up of 14 amino acids. Germline-derived CDR1 and CDR2 are LGHNT and FRNRAP. With 0 bases clipped from V and 1 base from J, the junction kept 0 bases outside the gene matches. CDR3 sequence: CASGLVQGSYEQYF. For the CDR3, the DNA is TGTGCTAGTGGTTTGGTACAGGGGTCCTACGAGCAGTACTTC.

V gene TRBV28 combines with J gene TRBJ2-1; TRBD2 agrees at 8 bases. J lost 9 bases, V lost 6 bases, and 16 bases had no gene match. The CDR3 loop spans 16 amino acids. CDR1 MDHEN and CDR2 SYDVKM come from the germline V gene. This CDR3 reads CASSRVYTGGASEQFF. In nucleotides, the CDR3 is TGTGCCAGCAGCCGAGTTTATACGGGAGGGGCCTCTGAGCAGTTCTTC.

The V call is TRBV30, the J call TRBJ2-3; D not certain. Per the germline V gene, CDR1 is GTSNPN and CDR2 is SVGIG (reference sequence). The CDR3 loop spans 11 amino acids. The V and J ends lost 0 bases and 6 bases respectively, with 4 bases between them. The CDR3 sequence: CAWSVRDTQYF. The CDR3 DNA is TGTGCCTGGAGTGTACGTGATACGCAGTATTTT.

V and J are TRBV28 and TRBJ1-3; D call uncertain. CDR3 size: 14 residues. Per the germline V gene, CDR1 is MDHEN and CDR2 is SYDVKM. V gave up 5 bases and J gave up 4 bases, with 12 bases separating them. Here the CDR3 DNA reads TGTGCCAGCAGTGATACGGACGGCGGAAACACCATATATTTT. It specifies CASSDTDGGNTIYF.

This clone was seen only once. The chain uses TRBV7-2 and TRBJ2-3, with 8 bases aligning to TRBD2. Trimming took 3 bases from V and 4 from J; bases not matched to a gene: 6. This CDR3 is built from 15 residues. Germline loops: CDR1 SGHTA, CDR2 FQGNSA. The CDR3 DNA follows: TGTGCCAGCAGCTTGAGCGGGGGCGGCGCAGATACGCAGTATTTT. Translated, it gives CASSLSGGGADTQYF.